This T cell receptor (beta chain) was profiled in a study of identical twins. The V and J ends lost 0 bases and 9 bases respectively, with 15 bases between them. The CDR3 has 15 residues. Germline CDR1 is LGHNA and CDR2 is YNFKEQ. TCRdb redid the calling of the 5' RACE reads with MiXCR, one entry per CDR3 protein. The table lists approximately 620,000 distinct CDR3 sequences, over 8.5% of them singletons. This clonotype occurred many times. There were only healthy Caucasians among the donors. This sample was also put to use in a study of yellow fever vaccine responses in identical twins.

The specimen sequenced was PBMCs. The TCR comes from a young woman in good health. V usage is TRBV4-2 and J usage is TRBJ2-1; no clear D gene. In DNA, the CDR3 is TGTGCCAGCAGCCAAGAGCAGGTAGGGCCAGTTGAGCAGTTCTTC. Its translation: CASSQEQVGPVEQFF.